This entry describes one T cell receptor beta chain. What it recognizes is unknown. Using immunoSEQ multiplex PCR, the repertoire was profiled, and TCRdb retains in-frame clones only, with some absent. In the table there are about 100,000 clones, 90% of which are singletons. The data were obtained in a study of T cell responses to AZD1222 COVID-19 vaccine. Whole-study context: Timing groups of about 4 and about 12 weeks for second doses were pooled. Study conclusions and caveats: Clonal diversity may have been underestimated, and the donors were mostly white British, with more females than males. Repertoires were obtained solely post-peak T cell response.

V lost 4 bases to trimming and J lost 3 bases, with 10 bases between them. This CDR3 is 14 amino acids long. The germline V gene encodes CDR1 SGHRS and CDR2 YFSETQ. Material: peripheral blood, obtained on day 0 of AZD1222 vaccination. V is TRBV5-1 and J is TRBJ2-2; no reliable D call. The TCR was taken from an adult in good health. This CDR3 is CASSATTDTGELFF. The CDR3 nucleotides are TGCGCCAGCAGCGCCACGACGGACACCGGGGAGCTGTTTTTT.